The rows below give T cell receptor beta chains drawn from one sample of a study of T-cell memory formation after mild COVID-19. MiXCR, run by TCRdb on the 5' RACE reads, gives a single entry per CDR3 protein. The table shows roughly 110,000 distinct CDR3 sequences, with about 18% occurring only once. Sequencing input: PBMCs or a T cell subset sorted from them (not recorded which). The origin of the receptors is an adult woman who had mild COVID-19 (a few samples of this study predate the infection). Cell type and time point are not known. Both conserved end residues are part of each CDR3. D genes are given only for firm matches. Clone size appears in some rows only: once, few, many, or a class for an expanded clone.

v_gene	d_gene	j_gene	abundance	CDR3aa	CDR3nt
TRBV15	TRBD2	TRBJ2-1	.	CATSRDGGGDEQFF	TGTGCCACCAGCAGAGATGGGGGAGGGGATGAGCAGTTCTTC
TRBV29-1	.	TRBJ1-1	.	CSVNRGDTEAFF	TGCAGCGTAAACAGAGGGGACACTGAAGCTTTCTTT
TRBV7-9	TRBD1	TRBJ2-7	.	CASSLWTGGISDEQYF	TGTGCCAGCAGCCTCTGGACAGGGGGTATTTCGGACGAGCAGTACTTC
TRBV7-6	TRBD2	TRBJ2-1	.	CASSPSGTSGYNEQFF	TGTGCCAGCAGCCCATCCGGGACTAGCGGGTACAATGAGCAGTTCTTC
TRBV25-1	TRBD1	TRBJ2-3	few	CASSEGLGLGQGTDTQYF	TGTGCCAGCAGTGAAGGGTTGGGTTTGGGACAGGGCACAGATACGCAGTATTTT
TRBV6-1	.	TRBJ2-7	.	CASSEFMGDYEQYF	TGTGCCAGCAGTGAATTTATGGGGGACTACGAGCAGTACTTC
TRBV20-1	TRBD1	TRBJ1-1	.	CSASDRVYAEAFF	TGCAGTGCTTCGGACAGGGTTTATGCCGAAGCTTTCTTT
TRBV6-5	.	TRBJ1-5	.	CASSPLPDNSNQPQHF	TGTGCCAGCAGTCCCTTGCCCGACAACTCCAATCAGCCCCAGCATTTT
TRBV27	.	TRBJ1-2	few	CASPGRKRGKLGYGYTF	TGTGCCAGCCCAGGGAGGAAGAGGGGCAAATTGGGGTATGGCTACACCTTC
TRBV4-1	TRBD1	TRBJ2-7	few	CASSQDTGGAYEQYF	TGCGCCAGCAGCCAAGATACAGGGGGCGCGTACGAGCAGTACTTC
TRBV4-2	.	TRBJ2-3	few	CASSQGRTPADTQYF	TGTGCCAGCAGCCAAGGAAGGACCCCCGCAGATACGCAGTATTTT